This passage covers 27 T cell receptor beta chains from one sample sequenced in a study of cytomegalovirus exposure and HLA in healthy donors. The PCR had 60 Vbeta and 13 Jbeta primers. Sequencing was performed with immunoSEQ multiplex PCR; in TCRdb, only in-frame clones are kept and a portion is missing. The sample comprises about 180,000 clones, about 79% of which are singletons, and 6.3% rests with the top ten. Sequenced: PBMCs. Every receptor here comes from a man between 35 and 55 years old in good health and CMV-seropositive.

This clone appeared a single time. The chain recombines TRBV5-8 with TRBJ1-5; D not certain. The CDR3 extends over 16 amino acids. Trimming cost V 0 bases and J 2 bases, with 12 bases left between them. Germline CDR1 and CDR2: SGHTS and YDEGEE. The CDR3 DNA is TGTGCCAGCAGCTTGGTGGAGGAGGACGGCAATCAGCCCCAGCATTTT. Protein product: CASSLVEEDGNQPQHF.

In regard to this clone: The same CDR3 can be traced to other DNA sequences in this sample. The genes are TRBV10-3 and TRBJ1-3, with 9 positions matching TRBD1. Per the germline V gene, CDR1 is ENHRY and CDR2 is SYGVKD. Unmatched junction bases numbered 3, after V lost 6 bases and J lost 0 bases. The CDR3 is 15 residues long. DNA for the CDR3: TGTGCCATCAGCGAGACAGGGGGCTCTGGAAACACCATATATTTT. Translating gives CAISETGGSGNTIYF.

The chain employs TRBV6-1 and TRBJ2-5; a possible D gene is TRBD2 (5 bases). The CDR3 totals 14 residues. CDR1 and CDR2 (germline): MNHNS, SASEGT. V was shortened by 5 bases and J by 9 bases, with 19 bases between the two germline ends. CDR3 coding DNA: TGTGCCAGCAGTCCGGGCCTGTCCCCGAGGGCCCAGTACTTC. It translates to CASSPGLSPRAQYF.

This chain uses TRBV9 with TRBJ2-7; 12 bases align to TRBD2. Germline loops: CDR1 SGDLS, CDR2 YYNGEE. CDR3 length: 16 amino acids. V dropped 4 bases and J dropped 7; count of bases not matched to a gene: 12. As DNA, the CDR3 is TGTGCCAGCAGCTCTGGTTGGACTAGCGGGATTGAAGAGCAGTACTTC. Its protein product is CASSSGWTSGIEEQYF.

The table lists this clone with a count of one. The chain's CDR3 is CASSVPLPLNTEAFF. In nucleotides, the CDR3 is TGCGCCAGCAGCGTTCCCCTTCCCCTGAACACTGAAGCTTTCTTT. J is TRBJ1-1 and V is TRBV5-1; D not certain. The ends were cut back, 4 bases at V and 0 bases at J, with 13 bases in the middle. The germline V gene encodes CDR1 SGHRS and CDR2 YFSETQ. The CDR3 has 15 amino acids. The variable domain in full, with the rest retrieved from reference TRBV5-1 and TRBJ1-1, is KAGVTQTPRYLIKTRGQQVTLSCSPISGHRSVSWYQQTPGQGLQFLFEYFSETQRNKGNFPGRFSGRQFSNSRSEMNVSTLELGDSALYLCASSVPLPLNTEAFFGQGTRLTVV.

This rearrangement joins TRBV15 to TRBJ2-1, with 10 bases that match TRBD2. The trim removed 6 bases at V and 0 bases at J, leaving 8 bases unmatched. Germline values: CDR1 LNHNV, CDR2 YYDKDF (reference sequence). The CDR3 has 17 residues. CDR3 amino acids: CATRPGLASSSYNEQFF. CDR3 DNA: TGTGCCACCAGACCGGGACTAGCGTCGAGCTCCTACAATGAGCAGTTCTTC.

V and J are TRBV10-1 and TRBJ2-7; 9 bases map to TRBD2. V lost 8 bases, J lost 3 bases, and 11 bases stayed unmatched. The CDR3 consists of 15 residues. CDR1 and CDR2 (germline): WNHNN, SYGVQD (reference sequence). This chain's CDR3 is CASRPRTSGHYEQYF. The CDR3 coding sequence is TGCGCCAGCCGCCCCCGAACTAGCGGGCACTACGAGCAGTACTTC.

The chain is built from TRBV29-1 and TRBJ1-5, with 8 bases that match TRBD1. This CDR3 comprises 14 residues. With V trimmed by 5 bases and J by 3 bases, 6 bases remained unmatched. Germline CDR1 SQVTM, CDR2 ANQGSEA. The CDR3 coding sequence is TGCAGCGTTTCAGGGGGCGAGGACAATCAGCCCCAGCATTTT. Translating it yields CSVSGGEDNQPQHF.

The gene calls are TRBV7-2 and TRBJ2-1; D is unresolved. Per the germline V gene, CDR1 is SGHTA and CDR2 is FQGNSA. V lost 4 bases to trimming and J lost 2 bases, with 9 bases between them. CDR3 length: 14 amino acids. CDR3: CASSSGPPYNEQFF. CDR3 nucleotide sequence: TGTGCCAGCAGCTCTGGGCCCCCCTACAATGAGCAGTTCTTC. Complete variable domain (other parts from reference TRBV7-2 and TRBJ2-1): GAGVSQSPSNKVTEKGKDVELRCDPISGHTALYWYRQSLGQGLEFLIYFQGNSAPDKSGLPSDRFSAERTGGSVSTLTIQRTQQEDSAVYLCASSSGPPYNEQFFGPGTRLTVL.

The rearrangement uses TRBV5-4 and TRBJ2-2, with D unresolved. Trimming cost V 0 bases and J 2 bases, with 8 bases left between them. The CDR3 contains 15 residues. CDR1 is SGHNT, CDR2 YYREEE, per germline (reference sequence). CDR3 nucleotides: TGTGCCAGCAGCTTGGGACATACCAACACCGGGGAGCTGTTTTTT. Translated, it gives CASSLGHTNTGELFF.

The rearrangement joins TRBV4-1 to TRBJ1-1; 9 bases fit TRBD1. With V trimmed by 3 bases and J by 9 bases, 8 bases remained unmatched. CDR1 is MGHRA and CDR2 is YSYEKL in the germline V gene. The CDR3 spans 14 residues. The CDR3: CASSHLRTGEKAFF. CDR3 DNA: TGCGCCAGCAGCCACCTCCGGACAGGGGAGAAAGCTTTCTTT.

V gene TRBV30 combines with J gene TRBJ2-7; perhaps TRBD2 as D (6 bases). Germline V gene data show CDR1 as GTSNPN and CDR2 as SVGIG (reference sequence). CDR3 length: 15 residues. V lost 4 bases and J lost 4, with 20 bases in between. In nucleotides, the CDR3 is TGTGCCTGGACTGTACCCGGGACTGTAATGTACGAGCAGTACTTC. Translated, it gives CAWTVPGTVMYEQYF.

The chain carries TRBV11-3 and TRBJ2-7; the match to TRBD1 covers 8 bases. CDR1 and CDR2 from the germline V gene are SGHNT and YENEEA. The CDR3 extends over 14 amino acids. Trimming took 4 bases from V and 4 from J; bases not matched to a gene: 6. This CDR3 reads CASSSPDRVYEQYF. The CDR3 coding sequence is TGTGCCAGCAGCTCCCCGGACAGGGTATACGAGCAGTACTTC.

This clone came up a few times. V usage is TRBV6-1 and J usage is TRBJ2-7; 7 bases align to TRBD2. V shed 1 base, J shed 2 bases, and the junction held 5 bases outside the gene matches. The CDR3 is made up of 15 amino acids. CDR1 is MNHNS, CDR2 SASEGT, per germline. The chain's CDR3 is CASSEEAGAPYEQYF. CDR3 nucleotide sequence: TGTGCCAGCAGTGAAGAGGCGGGAGCCCCCTACGAGCAGTACTTC.

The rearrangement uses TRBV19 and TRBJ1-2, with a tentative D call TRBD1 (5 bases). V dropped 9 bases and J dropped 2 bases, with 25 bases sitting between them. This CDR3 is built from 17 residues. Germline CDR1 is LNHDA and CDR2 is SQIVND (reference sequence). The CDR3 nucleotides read TGTGCCAGCGCGTTGGGGCAGGGTACACGTGCCAACTATGGCTACACCTTC. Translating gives CASALGQGTRANYGYTF. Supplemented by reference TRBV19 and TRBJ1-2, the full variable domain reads DGGITQSPKYLFRKEGQNVTLSCEQNLNHDAMYWYRQDPGQGLRLIYYSQIVNDFQKGDIAEGYSVSREKKESFPLTVTSAQKNPTAFYLCASALGQGTRANYGYTFGSGTRLTVV.

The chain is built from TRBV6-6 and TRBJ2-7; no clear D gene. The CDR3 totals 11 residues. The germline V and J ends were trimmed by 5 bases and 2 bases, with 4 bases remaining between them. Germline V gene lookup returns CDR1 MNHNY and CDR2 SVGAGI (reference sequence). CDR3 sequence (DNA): TGTGCCAGCAGTACAGCCTACGAGCAGTACTTC. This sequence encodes CASSTAYEQYF.

The CDR3 here is CASGLVIGTTNYEQYF. Written as DNA, the CDR3 is TGTGCTAGTGGTTTGGTAATCGGGACAACCAACTACGAGCAGTACTTC. V usage is TRBV12-5 and J usage is TRBJ2-7, with D perhaps matching TRBD1 (6 bases). Germline lookup yields CDR1 LGHNT and CDR2 FRNRAP. V shed 0 bases and J shed 3 bases, with 15 bases lying between them. The CDR3 totals 16 residues.

In DNA form, the CDR3 reads TGTGCCAGCTCACCACGGACAGGGGAAAGCAATGAGCAGTTCTTC. It translates to CASSPRTGESNEQFF. This chain links TRBV18 with TRBJ2-1; the match to TRBD1 covers 9 bases. The CDR3 runs to 15 residues. Per germline, CDR1 KGHSH and CDR2 LQKENI. The trim removed 1 base at V and 6 bases at J, leaving 4 bases unmatched.

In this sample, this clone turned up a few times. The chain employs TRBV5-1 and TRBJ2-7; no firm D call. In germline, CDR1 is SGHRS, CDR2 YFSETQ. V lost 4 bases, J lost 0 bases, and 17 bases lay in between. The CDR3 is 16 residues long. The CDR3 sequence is CASSAYSQPRSYEQYF. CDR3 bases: TGCGCCAGCAGCGCGTACAGCCAACCACGCTCCTACGAGCAGTACTTC.

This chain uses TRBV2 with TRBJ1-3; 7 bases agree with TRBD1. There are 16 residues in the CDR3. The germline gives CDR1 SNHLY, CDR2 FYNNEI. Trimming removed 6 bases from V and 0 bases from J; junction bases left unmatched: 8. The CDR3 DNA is TGTGCCAGCAGGGGCCAGGGGGGAAGCTCTGGAAACACCATATATTTT. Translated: CASRGQGGSSGNTIYF.

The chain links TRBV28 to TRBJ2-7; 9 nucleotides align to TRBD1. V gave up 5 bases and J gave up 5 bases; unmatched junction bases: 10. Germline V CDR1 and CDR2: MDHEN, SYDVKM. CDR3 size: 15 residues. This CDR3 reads CASSLPGQGWHEQYF. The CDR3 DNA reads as TGTGCCAGCAGTCTCCCGGGACAGGGTTGGCACGAGCAGTACTTC.

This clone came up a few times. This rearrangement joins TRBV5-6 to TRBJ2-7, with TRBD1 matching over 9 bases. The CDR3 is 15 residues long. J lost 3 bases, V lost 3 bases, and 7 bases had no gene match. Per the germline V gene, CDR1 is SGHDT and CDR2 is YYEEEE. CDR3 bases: TGTGCCAGCAGCTACCGACAGGGGGTGTTCTACGAGCAGTACTTC. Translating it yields CASSYRQGVFYEQYF.

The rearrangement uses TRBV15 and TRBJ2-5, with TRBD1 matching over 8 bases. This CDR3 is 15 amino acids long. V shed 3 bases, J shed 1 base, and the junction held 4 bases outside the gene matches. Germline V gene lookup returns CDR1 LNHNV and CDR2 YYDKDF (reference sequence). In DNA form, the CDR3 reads TGTGCCACCAGCAGGGACAGGGACTTCCAAGAGACCCAGTACTTC. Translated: CATSRDRDFQETQYF.

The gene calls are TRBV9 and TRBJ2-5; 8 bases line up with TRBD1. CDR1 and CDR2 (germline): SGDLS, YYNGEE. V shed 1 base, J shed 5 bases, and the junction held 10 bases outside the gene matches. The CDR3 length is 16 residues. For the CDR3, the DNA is TGTGCCAGCAGCGTATCCGGGCAGGGGGCGGGGGAGACCCAGTACTTC. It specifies CASSVSGQGAGETQYF.

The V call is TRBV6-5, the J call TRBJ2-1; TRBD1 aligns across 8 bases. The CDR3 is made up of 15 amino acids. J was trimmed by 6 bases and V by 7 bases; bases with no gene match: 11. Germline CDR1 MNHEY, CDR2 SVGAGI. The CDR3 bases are TGTGCCAGCAACCTAAGACAGGGGTTGGCCAATGAGCAGTTCTTC. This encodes CASNLRQGLANEQFF.

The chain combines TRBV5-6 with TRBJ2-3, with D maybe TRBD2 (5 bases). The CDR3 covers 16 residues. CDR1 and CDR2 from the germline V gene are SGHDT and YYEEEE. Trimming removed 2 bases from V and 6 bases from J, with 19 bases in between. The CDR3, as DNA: TGTGCCAGCAGCTTTAACTTACTACAACTAGGGGATACGCAGTATTTT. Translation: CASSFNLLQLGDTQYF.

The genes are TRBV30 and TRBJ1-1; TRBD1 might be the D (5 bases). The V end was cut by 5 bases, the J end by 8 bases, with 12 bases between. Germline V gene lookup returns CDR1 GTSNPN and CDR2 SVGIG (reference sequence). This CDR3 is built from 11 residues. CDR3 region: CAWAAGPEAFF. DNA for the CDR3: TGTGCCTGGGCTGCGGGACCCGAAGCTTTCTTT.